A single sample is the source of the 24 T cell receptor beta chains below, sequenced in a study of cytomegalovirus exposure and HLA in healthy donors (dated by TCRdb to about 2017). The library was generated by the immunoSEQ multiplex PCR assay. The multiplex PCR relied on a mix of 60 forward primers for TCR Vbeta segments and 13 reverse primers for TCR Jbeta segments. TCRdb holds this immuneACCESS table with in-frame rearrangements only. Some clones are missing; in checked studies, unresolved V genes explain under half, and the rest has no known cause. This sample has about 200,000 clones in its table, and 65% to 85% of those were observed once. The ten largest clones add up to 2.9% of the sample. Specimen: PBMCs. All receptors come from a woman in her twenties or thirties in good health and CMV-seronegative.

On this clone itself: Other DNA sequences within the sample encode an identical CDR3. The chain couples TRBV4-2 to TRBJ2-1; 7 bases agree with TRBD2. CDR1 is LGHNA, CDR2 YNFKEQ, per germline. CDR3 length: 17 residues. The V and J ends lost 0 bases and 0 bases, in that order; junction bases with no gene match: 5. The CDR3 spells CASSQEPAGSSYNEQFF. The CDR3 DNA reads TGTGCCAGCAGCCAAGAACCAGCGGGGAGCTCCTACAATGAGCAGTTCTTC.

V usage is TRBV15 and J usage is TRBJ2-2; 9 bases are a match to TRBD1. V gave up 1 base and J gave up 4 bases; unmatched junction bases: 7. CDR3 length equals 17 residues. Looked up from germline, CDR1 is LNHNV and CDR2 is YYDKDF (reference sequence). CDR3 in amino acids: CATSRGQDRGGTGELFF. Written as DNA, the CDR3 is TGTGCCACCAGCAGAGGCCAGGACAGGGGTGGCACCGGGGAGCTGTTTTTT.

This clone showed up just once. The CDR3 nucleotides read TGTGCCAGCAGCTCCCCTAACAGGGGGGGACAAGAGACCCAGTACTTC. Its translation: CASSSPNRGGQETQYF. The chain is built from TRBV7-9 and TRBJ2-5; D is possibly TRBD1 (8 bases). The CDR3 has 16 residues. CDR1 is SEHNR, CDR2 FQNEAQ, per germline (reference sequence). V was clipped by 4 bases and J by 2 bases, with 17 bases between them. The whole variable domain, filled in from reference TRBV7-9 and TRBJ2-5, reads DTGVSQNPRHKITKRGQNVTFRCDPISEHNRLYWYRQTLGQGPEFLTYFQNEAQLEKSRLLSDRFSAERPKGSFSTLEIQRTEQGDSAMYLCASSSPNRGGQETQYFGPGTRLLVL.

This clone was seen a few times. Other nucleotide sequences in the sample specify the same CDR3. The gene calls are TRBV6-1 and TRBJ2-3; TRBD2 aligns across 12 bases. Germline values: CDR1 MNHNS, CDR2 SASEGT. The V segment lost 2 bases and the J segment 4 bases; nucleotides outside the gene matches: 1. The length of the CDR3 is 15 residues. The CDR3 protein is CASSELAGGPDTQYF. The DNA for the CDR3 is TGTGCCAGCAGTGAACTAGCGGGAGGGCCAGATACGCAGTATTTT.

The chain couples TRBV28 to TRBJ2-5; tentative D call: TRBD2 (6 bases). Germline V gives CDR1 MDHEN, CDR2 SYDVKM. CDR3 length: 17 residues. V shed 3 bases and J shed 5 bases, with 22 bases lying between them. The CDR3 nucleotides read TGTGCCAGCAGTTTTGGAGGGCAGGCCAACCTCATGGAGACCCAGTACTTC. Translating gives CASSFGGQANLMETQYF.

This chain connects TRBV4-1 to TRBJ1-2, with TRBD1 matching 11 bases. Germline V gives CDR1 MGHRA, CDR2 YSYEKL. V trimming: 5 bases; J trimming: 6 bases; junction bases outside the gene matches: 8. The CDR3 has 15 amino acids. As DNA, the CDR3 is TGCGCCAGCAGCACCCGGACAGGGGGCGCGGATGGCTACACCTTC. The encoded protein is CASSTRTGGADGYTF.

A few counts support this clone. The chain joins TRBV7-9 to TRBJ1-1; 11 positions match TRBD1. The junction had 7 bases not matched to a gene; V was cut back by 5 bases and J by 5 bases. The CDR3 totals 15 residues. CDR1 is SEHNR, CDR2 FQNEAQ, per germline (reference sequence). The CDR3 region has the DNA TGTGCCAGCAGCACCCCCGGGACAGGGGGGACTGAAGCTTTCTTT. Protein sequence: CASSTPGTGGTEAFF.

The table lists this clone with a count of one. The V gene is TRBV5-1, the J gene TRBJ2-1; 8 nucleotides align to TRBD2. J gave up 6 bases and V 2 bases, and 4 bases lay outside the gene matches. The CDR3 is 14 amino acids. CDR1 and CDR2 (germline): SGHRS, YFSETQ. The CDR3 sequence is CASSFRGGPNEQFF. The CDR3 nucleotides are TGCGCCAGCAGCTTTCGGGGGGGGCCCAATGAGCAGTTCTTC. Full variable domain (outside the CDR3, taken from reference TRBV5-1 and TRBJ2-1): KAGVTQTPRYLIKTRGQQVTLSCSPISGHRSVSWYQQTPGQGLQFLFEYFSETQRNKGNFPGRFSGRQFSNSRSEMNVSTLELGDSALYLCASSFRGGPNEQFFGPGTRLTVL.

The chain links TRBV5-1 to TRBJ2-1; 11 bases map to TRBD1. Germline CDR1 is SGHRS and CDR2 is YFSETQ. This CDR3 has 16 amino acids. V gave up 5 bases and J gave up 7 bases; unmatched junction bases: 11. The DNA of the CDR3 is TGCGCCAGCAGTAACGAAGGACAGGGGGCTAAAAATGAGCAGTTCTTC. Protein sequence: CASSNEGQGAKNEQFF.

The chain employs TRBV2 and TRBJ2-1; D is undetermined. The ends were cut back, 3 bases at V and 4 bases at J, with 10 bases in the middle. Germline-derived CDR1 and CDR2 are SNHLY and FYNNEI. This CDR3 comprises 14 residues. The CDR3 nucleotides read TGTGCCAGCAGTGATATCTTACGGTACAATGAGCAGTTCTTC. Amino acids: CASSDILRYNEQFF.

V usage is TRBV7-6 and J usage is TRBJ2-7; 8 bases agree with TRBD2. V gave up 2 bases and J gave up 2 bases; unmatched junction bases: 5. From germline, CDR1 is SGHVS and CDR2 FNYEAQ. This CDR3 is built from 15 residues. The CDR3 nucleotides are TGTGCCAGCAGCTTACGGCCGGGAGGGCCCTACGAGCAGTACTTC. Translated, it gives CASSLRPGGPYEQYF.

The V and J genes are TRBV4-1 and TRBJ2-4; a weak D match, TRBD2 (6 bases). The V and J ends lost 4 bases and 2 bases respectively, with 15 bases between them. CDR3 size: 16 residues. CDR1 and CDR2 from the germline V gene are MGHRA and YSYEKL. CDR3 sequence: CASSPTWDFTKNIQYF. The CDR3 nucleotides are TGCGCCAGCAGCCCGACATGGGACTTCACCAAAAACATTCAGTACTTC.

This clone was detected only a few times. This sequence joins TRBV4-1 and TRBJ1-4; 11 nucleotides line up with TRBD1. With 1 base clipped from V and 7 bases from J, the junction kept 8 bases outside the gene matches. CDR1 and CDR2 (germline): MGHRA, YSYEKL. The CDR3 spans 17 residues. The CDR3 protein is CASSQGWGQGGFEKLFF. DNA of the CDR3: TGCGCCAGCAGCCAAGGGTGGGGACAGGGGGGTTTTGAAAAACTGTTTTTT.

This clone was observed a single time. The DNA for the CDR3 is TGCGCCAGCAGCATGGCTGGGGCCCTGACCGGGGAGCTGTTTTTT. Translated: CASSMAGALTGELFF. The chain carries TRBV5-1 and TRBJ2-2, with a weak D call TRBD1 (5 bases). With 4 bases removed from V and 5 bases from J, the gap between germline ends came to 15 bases. Germline-derived CDR1 and CDR2 are SGHRS and YFSETQ. The CDR3 loop spans 15 amino acids.

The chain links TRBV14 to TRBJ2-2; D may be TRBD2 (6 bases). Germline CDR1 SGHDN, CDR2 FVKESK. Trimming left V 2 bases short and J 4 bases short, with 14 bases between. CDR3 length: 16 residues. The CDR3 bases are TGTGCCAGCAGCCAATGGGCGGGACGGGCCACCGGGGAGCTGTTTTTT. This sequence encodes CASSQWAGRATGELFF. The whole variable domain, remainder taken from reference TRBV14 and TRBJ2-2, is EAGVTQFPSHSVIEKGQTVTLRCDPISGHDNLYWYRRVMGKEIKFLLHFVKESKQDESGMPNNRFLAERTGGTYSTLKVQPAELEDSGVYFCASSQWAGRATGELFFGEGSRLTVL.

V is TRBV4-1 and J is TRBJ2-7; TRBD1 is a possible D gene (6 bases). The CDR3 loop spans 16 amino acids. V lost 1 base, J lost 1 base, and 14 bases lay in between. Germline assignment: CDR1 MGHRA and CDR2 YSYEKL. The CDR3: CASSQVSGQYSYEQYF. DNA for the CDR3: TGCGCCAGCAGCCAAGTGTCTGGACAGTATTCCTACGAGCAGTACTTC.

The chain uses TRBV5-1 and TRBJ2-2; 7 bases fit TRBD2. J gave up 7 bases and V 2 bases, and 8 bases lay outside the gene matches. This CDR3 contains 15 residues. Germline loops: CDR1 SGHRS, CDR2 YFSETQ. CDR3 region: CASSLTWEGDGELFF. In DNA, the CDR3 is TGCGCCAGCAGCTTAACGTGGGAGGGTGACGGGGAGCTGTTTTTT.

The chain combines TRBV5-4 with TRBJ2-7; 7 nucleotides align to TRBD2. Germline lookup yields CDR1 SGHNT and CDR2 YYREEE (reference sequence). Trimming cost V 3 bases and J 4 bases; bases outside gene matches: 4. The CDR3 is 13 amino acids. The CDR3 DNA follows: TGTGCCAGCAGCTGGGGGGGTTCGTACGAGCAGTACTTC. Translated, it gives CASSWGGSYEQYF.

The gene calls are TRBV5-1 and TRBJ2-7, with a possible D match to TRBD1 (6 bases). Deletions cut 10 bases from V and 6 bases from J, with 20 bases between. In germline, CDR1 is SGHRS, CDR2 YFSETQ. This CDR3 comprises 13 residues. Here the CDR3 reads CASSWAGEGEQYF. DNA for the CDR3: TGCGCCTCCTCGTGGGCAGGGGAAGGCGAGCAGTACTTC.

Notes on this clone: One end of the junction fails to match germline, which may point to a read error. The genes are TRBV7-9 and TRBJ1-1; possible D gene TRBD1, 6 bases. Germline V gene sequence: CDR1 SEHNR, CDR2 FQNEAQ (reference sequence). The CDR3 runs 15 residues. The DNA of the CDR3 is TGTTCCAGCAGCTTGCCGGGGGGGCCGGACACTGAAGCTTTCTTT. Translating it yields CSSSLPGGPDTEAFF.

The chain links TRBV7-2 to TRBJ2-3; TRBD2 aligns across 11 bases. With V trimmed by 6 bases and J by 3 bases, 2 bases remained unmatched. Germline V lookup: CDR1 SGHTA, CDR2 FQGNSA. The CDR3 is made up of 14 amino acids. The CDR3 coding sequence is TGTGCCAGCAGGATAGCGGGAGGGACAGATACGCAGTATTTT. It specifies CASRIAGGTDTQYF. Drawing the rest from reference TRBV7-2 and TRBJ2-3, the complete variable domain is GAGVSQSPSNKVTEKGKDVELRCDPISGHTALYWYRQSLGQGLEFLIYFQGNSAPDKSGLPSDRFSAERTGGSVSTLTIQRTQQEDSAVYLCASRIAGGTDTQYFGPGTRLTVL.

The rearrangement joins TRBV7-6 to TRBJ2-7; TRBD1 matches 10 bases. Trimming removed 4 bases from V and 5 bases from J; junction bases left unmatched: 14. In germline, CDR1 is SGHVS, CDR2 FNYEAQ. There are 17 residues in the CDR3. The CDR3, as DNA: TGTGCCAGCAGCTGGGGTCCGGGACAGGGGATTCTGGACGAGCAGTACTTC. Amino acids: CASSWGPGQGILDEQYF. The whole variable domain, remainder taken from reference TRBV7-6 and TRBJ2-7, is GAGVSQSPRYKVTKRGQDVALRCDPISGHVSLYWYRQALGQGPEFLTYFNYEAQQDKSGLPNDRFSAERPEGSISTLTIQRTEQRDSAMYRCASSWGPGQGILDEQYFGPGTRLTVT.

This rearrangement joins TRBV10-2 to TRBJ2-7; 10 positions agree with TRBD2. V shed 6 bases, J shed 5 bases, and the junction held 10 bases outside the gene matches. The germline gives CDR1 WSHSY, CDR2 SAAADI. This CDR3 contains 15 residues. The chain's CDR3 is CASRRVLAGAHEQYF. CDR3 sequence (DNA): TGCGCCAGCAGGAGGGTTCTAGCGGGGGCCCACGAGCAGTACTTC.

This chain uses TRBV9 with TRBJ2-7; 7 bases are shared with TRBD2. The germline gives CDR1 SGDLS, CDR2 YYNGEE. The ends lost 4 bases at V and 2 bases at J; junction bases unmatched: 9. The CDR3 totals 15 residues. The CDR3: CASSPGGSFPYEQYF. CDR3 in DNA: TGTGCCAGCAGCCCCGGGGGGAGTTTTCCCTACGAGCAGTACTTC. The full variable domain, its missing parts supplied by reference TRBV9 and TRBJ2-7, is DSGVTQTPKHLITATGQRVTLRCSPRSGDLSVYWYQQSLDQGLQFLIQYYNGEERAKGNILERFSAQQFPDLHSELNLSSLELGDSALYFCASSPGGSFPYEQYFGPGTRLTVT.